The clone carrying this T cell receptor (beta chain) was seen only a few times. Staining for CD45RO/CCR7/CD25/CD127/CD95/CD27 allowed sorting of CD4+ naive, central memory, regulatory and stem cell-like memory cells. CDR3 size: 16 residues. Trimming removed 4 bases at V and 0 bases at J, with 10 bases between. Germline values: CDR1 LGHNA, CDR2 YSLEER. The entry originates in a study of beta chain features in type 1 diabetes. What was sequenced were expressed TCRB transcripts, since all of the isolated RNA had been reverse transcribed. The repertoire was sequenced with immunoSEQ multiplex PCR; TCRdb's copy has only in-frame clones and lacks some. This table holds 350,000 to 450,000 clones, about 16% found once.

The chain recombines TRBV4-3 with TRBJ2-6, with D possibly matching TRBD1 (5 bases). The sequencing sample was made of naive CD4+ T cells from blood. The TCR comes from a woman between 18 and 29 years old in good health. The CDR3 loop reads CASSLGHTSGANVLTF. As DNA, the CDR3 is TGCGCCAGCAGCCTAGGACATACCTCTGGGGCCAACGTCCTGACTTTC.